This passage covers 27 T cell receptor beta chains from one sample sequenced in a study of OX40 agonist ivuxolimab in advanced cancers. The protocol was immunoSEQ multiplex PCR, while the TCRdb copy is restricted to in-frame clones and leaves out a portion. The sample holds tens of thousands of clones, roughly four fifths seen once. The sample here was CD4+ or CD8+ T cells sorted from blood, taken in a trial of the OX40 agonist ivuxolimab. The receptors shown here come from an adult with an advanced solid tumor such as melanoma, head and neck, liver or kidney cancer.

This clone appeared a few times. The gene calls are TRBV19 and TRBJ2-3; a possible D gene is TRBD2 (7 bases). The V and J ends lost 8 bases and 4 bases respectively, with 22 bases between them. The CDR3 runs to 16 residues. The germline gives CDR1 LNHDA, CDR2 SQIVND (reference sequence). CDR3: CASSGGARGKADTQYF. CDR3 bases: TGTGCCAGTTCTGGGGGGGCGCGGGGGAAGGCAGATACGCAGTATTTT.

The chain joins TRBV19 to TRBJ2-3; no clear D gene. Germline V lookup: CDR1 LNHDA, CDR2 SQIVND (reference sequence). The CDR3 is made up of 14 amino acids. The ends were cut back, 3 bases at V and 4 bases at J, with 11 bases in the middle. CDR3 DNA: TGTGCCAGTAGTATGACCTTTGGCGCAGATACGCAGTATTTT. Translating it yields CASSMTFGADTQYF. Drawing the rest from reference TRBV19 and TRBJ2-3, the complete variable domain is DGGITQSPKYLFRKEGQNVTLSCEQNLNHDAMYWYRQDPGQGLRLIYYSQIVNDFQKGDIAEGYSVSREKKESFPLTVTSAQKNPTAFYLCASSMTFGADTQYFGPGTRLTVL.

CDR3 DNA sequence: TGTGCCAGCAGCGTAGGGGTTGGGTTACCAGGGGGACAAGAGACCCAGTACTTC. Its protein is CASSVGVGLPGGQETQYF. V is TRBV9 and J is TRBJ2-5, with 7 bases fitting TRBD1. CDR1 and CDR2 from the germline V gene are SGDLS and YYNGEE. This CDR3 contains 18 residues. With 0 bases clipped from V and 2 bases from J, the junction kept 13 bases outside the gene matches.

The V call is TRBV28, the J call TRBJ1-2; D not certain. The ends were cut back, 7 bases at V and 8 bases at J, with 20 bases in the middle. CDR3 length: 14 residues. Germline CDR1 is MDHEN and CDR2 is SYDVKM. The CDR3 sequence is CASTAGGSVGGYTF. The CDR3 region has the DNA TGTGCCAGCACCGCGGGTGGAAGCGTAGGAGGCTACACCTTC.

This chain joins TRBV5-5 and TRBJ2-1; D is possibly TRBD1 or TRBD2 (5 bases each). The CDR3 has 15 amino acids. The ends were cut back, 4 bases at V and 4 bases at J, with 15 bases in the middle. Germline V gene lookup returns CDR1 SGHKS and CDR2 YYEKEE (reference sequence). This chain's CDR3 is CASSRGPDLYNEQFF. The CDR3 DNA is TGTGCCAGCAGCCGGGGCCCCGACTTATACAATGAGCAGTTCTTC.

The chain is built from TRBV2 and TRBJ2-4, with 7 bases fitting TRBD1. The CDR3 totals 12 residues. Germline V CDR1 and CDR2: SNHLY, FYNNEI. Trimming took 1 base from V and 14 from J; bases not matched to a gene: 5. CDR3 region: CASSEGTGLEYF. The CDR3 coding sequence is TGTGCCAGCAGTGAAGGGACAGGTTTAGAGTACTTC.

The CDR3 nucleotides are TGTGCCAGCAGTTACGGCGGTAGAGGAGAGACCTACGAGCAGTACTTC. Amino acid sequence: CASSYGGRGETYEQYF. The V gene is TRBV6-4, the J gene TRBJ2-7; D not certain. This CDR3 is 16 amino acids long. V was pared by 5 bases and J by 2 bases, with 19 bases between. Germline CDR1 is MRHNA and CDR2 is SNTAGT.

This sequence joins TRBV14 and TRBJ2-5; 7 bases match TRBD1. CDR1 and CDR2 (germline): SGHDN, FVKESK. The CDR3 has 14 amino acids. V shed 0 bases and J 5 bases; nucleotides not matched to a gene: 3. The CDR3 nucleotides are TGTGCCAGCAGCCAAGACAGGGGGTACGAGACCCAGTACTTC. This sequence encodes CASSQDRGYETQYF.

The chain has TRBV9 and TRBJ2-1; weak D call: TRBD1 (7 bases). Germline lookup yields CDR1 SGDLS and CDR2 YYNGEE. V lost 6 bases and J lost 4, with 17 bases in between. This CDR3 region has 15 residues. The CDR3 bases are TGTGCCAGCAACGCCCAGGGGGGACTTTACAATGAGCAGTTCTTC. It yields the protein CASNAQGGLYNEQFF.

The V and J genes are TRBV28 and TRBJ2-5; a possible D gene is TRBD2 (7 bases). Germline values: CDR1 MDHEN, CDR2 SYDVKM. The CDR3 is 15 amino acids. V lost 4 bases and J lost 5, with 17 bases in between. This CDR3 is CASSSAGEGAETQYF. The CDR3 coding sequence is TGTGCCAGCAGTTCGGCAGGGGAGGGAGCGGAGACCCAGTACTTC.

V gene TRBV6-1 combines with J gene TRBJ1-5; D unclear. The CDR3 covers 15 residues. Trimming left V 2 bases short and J 1 base short, with 9 bases between. Germline V gives CDR1 MNHNS, CDR2 SASEGT. The CDR3 region has the DNA TGTGCCAGCAGTGAAAGAGGCCGAAGCAATCAGCCCCAGCATTTT. It is translated as CASSERGRSNQPQHF.

CDR3 sequence: CASSALDSNIQYF. The CDR3, as DNA: TGTGCCAGCAGCGCTCTGGACAGCAACATTCAGTACTTC. The J gene is TRBJ2-4, the V gene TRBV9, with D perhaps TRBD1 (6 bases). V lost 3 bases and J lost 7, with 11 bases in between. The germline gives CDR1 SGDLS, CDR2 YYNGEE. The CDR3 length is 13 residues.

As regards this clone: The same CDR3 also results from other DNA sequences found in this sample. The chain has TRBV5-1 and TRBJ2-2; tentative D call: TRBD1 (6 bases). The CDR3 contains 16 residues. V lost 0 bases to trimming and J lost 2 bases, with 11 bases between them. Germline V CDR1 and CDR2: SGHRS, YFSETQ. The CDR3 sequence: CASSLDGTINTGELFF. As DNA, the CDR3 is TGCGCCAGCAGCTTGGATGGGACAATAAACACCGGGGAGCTGTTTTTT.

The rearrangement uses TRBV9 and TRBJ2-7, with no clear D. The ends were cut back, 0 bases at V and 6 bases at J, with 13 bases in the middle. The CDR3 runs 14 residues. Germline lookup yields CDR1 SGDLS and CDR2 YYNGEE. For the CDR3, the DNA is TGTGCCAGCAGCGTAGACGGCAGATTGTCCGAGCAGTACTTC. It yields the protein CASSVDGRLSEQYF.

This chain links TRBV6-1 with TRBJ2-7; possible D gene TRBD1, 5 bases. The CDR3 has 15 amino acids. V was trimmed by 2 bases and J by 5 bases, leaving 16 bases between them. Germline V CDR1 and CDR2: MNHNS, SASEGT. Written as DNA, the CDR3 is TGTGCCAGCAGTGAAAAGGCAGGGTGGAACCACGAGCAGTACTTC. It yields the protein CASSEKAGWNHEQYF.

The J gene is TRBJ2-7, the V gene TRBV5-1; D remains unclear. Between the trimmed V and J ends, which lost 0 bases and 6 bases, there was a span of 16 bases. Germline lookup yields CDR1 SGHRS and CDR2 YFSETQ. CDR3 length: 15 amino acids. CDR3 nucleotides: TGCGCCAGCAGCTTGGCCCAGGTTCGGAATTCCGAGCAGTACTTC. Amino acids: CASSLAQVRNSEQYF.

The J gene is TRBJ2-2, the V gene TRBV11-1; the D gene is possibly TRBD1 (6 bases). Per the germline V gene, CDR1 is SGHAT and CDR2 is FQDESV (reference sequence). Trimming took 2 bases from V and 4 from J, leaving 8 bases between them. The CDR3 extends over 14 amino acids. CDR3 sequence (DNA): TGTGCCAGCAGCTTACAGGGGAGCACCGGGGAGCTGTTTTTT. Translating gives CASSLQGSTGELFF.

V usage is TRBV19 and J usage is TRBJ1-5; no clear D gene. The CDR3 consists of 13 residues. The V end lost 3 bases, the J end lost 4 bases, and 7 bases lay between the germline ends. The germline CDR1 and CDR2 sequences are LNHDA and SQIVND (reference sequence). CDR3 in DNA: TGTGCCAGTAGTATGGATGGAAATCAGCCCCAGCATTTT. It encodes CASSMDGNQPQHF.

V usage is TRBV7-3 and J usage is TRBJ2-7; possible D gene TRBD2, 6 bases. V lost 3 bases and J 5 bases, leaving 11 bases between the germline ends. CDR1 is SGHTA and CDR2 is FQGTGA in the germline V gene. The CDR3 covers 13 residues. In DNA form, the CDR3 reads TGTGCCAGCAGCTTCGGTTGGGGGGACGAGCAGTACTTC. This encodes CASSFGWGDEQYF. The full variable domain, in which reference TRBV7-3 and TRBJ2-7 provide the parts outside the CDR3, is GAGVSQTPSNKVTEKGKYVELRCDPISGHTALYWYRQSLGQGPEFLIYFQGTGAADDSGLPNDRFFAVRPEGSVSTLKIQRTERGDSAVYLCASSFGWGDEQYFGPGTRLTVT.

The CDR3 region is CASSLDWTALTGELFF. CDR3 coding DNA: TGCGCCAGCAGCCTGGATTGGACAGCCCTCACCGGGGAGCTGTTTTTT. The genes are TRBV5-1 and TRBJ2-2; D perhaps matches TRBD1 (6 bases). Trimming removed 4 bases from V and 4 bases from J, with 17 bases in between. From germline, CDR1 is SGHRS and CDR2 YFSETQ. The CDR3 sequence is 16 residues long.

This clone has more than one count but fewer than ten. The chain recombines TRBV15 with TRBJ1-1; no firm D call. CDR1 LNHNV and CDR2 YYDKDF come from the germline V gene (reference sequence). V was clipped by 0 bases and J by 1 base, with 6 bases between them. The CDR3 length is 14 residues. In nucleotides, the CDR3 is TGTGCCACCAGCAGAGAGGGAAGGAACACTGAAGCTTTCTTT. Translated: CATSREGRNTEAFF.

The V and J genes are TRBV28 and TRBJ1-3; D is ambiguous. Trimming took 3 bases from V and 3 from J, leaving 9 bases between them. This CDR3 comprises 14 residues. Per germline, CDR1 MDHEN and CDR2 SYDVKM. The CDR3 reads CASSFPWSGNTIYF. CDR3 in DNA: TGTGCCAGCAGTTTCCCATGGAGTGGAAACACCATATATTTT.

This clone was observed once. The rearrangement joins TRBV28 to TRBJ2-2, with D unresolved. With 6 bases removed from V and 6 bases from J, the gap between germline ends came to 8 bases. Germline V gives CDR1 MDHEN, CDR2 SYDVKM. The CDR3 length is 12 residues. CDR3 sequence (DNA): TGTGCCAGCAGATATTCAGCCGGGGAGCTGTTTTTT. As protein: CASRYSAGELFF.

The rearrangement joins TRBV11-3 to TRBJ2-7; D might be TRBD1 (8 bases). The germline V and J ends were trimmed by 4 bases and 6 bases, with 16 bases remaining between them. The CDR3 runs 14 residues. Germline V CDR1 and CDR2: SGHNT, YENEEA. The CDR3 here is CASSSTGVAGEQYF. DNA of the CDR3: TGTGCCAGCAGCTCGACAGGGGTAGCGGGCGAGCAGTACTTC.

The chain links TRBV9 to TRBJ2-2, with 9 nucleotides matching TRBD2. After removal of 0 bases from V and 5 bases from J, the junction contained 2 bases not matched to a gene. The length of the CDR3 is 15 residues. Germline V gene sequence: CDR1 SGDLS, CDR2 YYNGEE. The CDR3 DNA reads TGTGCCAGCAGCGTAGGACTAGCGGTGACCGGGGAGCTGTTTTTT. Residues: CASSVGLAVTGELFF. Full variable domain (remainder filled in from reference TRBV9 and TRBJ2-2): DSGVTQTPKHLITATGQRVTLRCSPRSGDLSVYWYQQSLDQGLQFLIQYYNGEERAKGNILERFSAQQFPDLHSELNLSSLELGDSALYFCASSVGLAVTGELFFGEGSRLTVL.

The chain carries TRBV5-1 and TRBJ2-5; TRBD2 agrees at 11 bases. The junction had 7 bases not matched to a gene; V was cut back by 2 bases and J by 4 bases. Germline values: CDR1 SGHRS, CDR2 YFSETQ. The CDR3 runs 16 residues. CDR3 region: CASSLSLAGGPETQYF. CDR3 sequence (DNA): TGCGCCAGCAGCTTATCCCTAGCGGGGGGTCCAGAGACCCAGTACTTC.

The rearrangement links TRBV19 to TRBJ1-5; TRBD1 is a possible D gene (5 bases). Germline V gene data show CDR1 as LNHDA and CDR2 as SQIVND (reference sequence). The CDR3 covers 13 residues. V lost 5 bases to trimming and J lost 9 bases, with 14 bases between them. The CDR3 region is CASSRGVVLPQHF. CDR3 coding DNA: TGTGCCAGTAGTCGGGGGGTGGTTTTGCCCCAGCATTTT.